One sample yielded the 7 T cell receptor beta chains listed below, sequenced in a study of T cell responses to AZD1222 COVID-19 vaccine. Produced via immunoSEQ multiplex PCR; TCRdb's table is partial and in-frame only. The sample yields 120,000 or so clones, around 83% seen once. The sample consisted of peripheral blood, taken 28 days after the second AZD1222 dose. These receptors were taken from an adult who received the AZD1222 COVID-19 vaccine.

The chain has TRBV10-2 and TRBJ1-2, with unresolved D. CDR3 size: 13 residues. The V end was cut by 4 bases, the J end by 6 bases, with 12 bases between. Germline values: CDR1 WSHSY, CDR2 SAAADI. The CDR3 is CASSVPGKDGYTF. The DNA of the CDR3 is TGCGCCAGCAGTGTGCCAGGAAAAGATGGCTACACCTTC.

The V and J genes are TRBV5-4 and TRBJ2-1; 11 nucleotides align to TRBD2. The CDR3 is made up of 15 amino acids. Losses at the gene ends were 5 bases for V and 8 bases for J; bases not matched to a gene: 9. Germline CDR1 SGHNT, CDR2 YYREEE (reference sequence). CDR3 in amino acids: CASSHSGGAAYEQFF. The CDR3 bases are TGTGCCAGCAGTCATAGCGGGGGGGCCGCCTATGAGCAGTTCTTC.

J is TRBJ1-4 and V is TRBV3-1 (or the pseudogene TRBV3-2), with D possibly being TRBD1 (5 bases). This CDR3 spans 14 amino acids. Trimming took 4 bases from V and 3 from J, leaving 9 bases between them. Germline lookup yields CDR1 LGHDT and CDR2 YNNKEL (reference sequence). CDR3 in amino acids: CASSPRGANEKLFF. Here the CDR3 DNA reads TGTGCCAGCAGCCCCCGGGGGGCTAATGAAAAACTGTTTTTT.

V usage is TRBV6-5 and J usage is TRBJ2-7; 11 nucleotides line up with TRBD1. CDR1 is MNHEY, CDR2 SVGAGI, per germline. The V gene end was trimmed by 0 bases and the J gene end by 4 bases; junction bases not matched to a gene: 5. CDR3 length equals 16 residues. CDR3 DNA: TGTGCCAGCAGTTACTCTGCCGGGACAGGGGGATACGAGCAGTACTTC. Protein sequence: CASSYSAGTGGYEQYF.

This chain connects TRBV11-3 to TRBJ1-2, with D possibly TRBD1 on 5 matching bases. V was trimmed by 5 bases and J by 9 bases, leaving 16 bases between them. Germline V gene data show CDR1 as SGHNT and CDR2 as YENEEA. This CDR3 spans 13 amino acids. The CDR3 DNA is TGTGCCAGCAGCGCCTCGGGGCCTGGGCGCTACACCTTC. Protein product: CASSASGPGRYTF.

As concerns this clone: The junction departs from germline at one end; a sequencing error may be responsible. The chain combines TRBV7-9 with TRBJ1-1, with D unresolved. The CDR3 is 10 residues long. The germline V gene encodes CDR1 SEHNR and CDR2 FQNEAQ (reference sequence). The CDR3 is CASSDSGVIF. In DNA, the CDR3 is TGTGCCAGCAGCGACTCGGGTGTAATCTTT.

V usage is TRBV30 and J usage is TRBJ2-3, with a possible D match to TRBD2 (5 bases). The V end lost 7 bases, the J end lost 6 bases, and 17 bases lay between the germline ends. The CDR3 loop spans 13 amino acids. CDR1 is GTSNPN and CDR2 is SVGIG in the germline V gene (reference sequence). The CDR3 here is CASSLGPGDTQYF. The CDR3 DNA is TGTGCCTCCTCACTCGGGCCGGGGGATACGCAGTATTTT.